This section outlines one T cell receptor (beta chain) sequence together with its context. Sequenced by immunoSEQ multiplex PCR; TCRdb stores in-frame clones only, minus some. This table holds around 34,000 clones, about nine tenths found once. The data belong to a study of T cell changes during pregnancy in multiple sclerosis. The CDR3 contains 15 residues. Trimming at V came to 5 bases and at J to 2 bases, leaving 9 bases not matched to a gene. Germline V gene sequence: CDR1 SGHTA, CDR2 FQGNSA. The chain carries TRBV7-2 and TRBJ2-7; 7 bases map to TRBD1. Sequenced material: CD8+ T cells from peripheral blood mononuclear cells, taken in the first trimester of pregnancy. The receptor was derived from a female donor with multiple sclerosis, enrolled in a pregnancy study. DNA of the CDR3: TGTGCCAGCAGCCAGAGACAGGGCTGGACCTACGAGCAGTACTTC. Amino acid sequence: CASSQRQGWTYEQYF.